A selection of T cell receptor beta chains follows, all from one sample in a study of blood T cell repertoires in COVID-19. Repertoires were generated with immunoSEQ multiplex PCR, while TCRdb's copy carries only in-frame clones and drops some. The data show 70,000 or so clones, around 80% seen once. Material: peripheral blood. The receptors here all came from a man between 50 and 59 years old with COVID-19, enrolled during active disease. Each CDR3 is given with its conserved first and last residue. A D gene is named only where the DNA matches it firmly. Only part of the rows carry a size: once, few, many, or a class if the clone is expanded.

v_call: TRBV28
j_call: TRBJ2-1
clone_size: NA
cdr3_length: 15
d_call: NA
cdr3_nt: TGTGCCAGCAGCGTGGTAGGACAGCAGGGTAATGAGCAGTTCTTC
cdr3_aa: CASSVVGQQGNEQFF

v_call: TRBV28
j_call: TRBJ2-4
clone_size: NA
cdr3_length: 15
d_call: NA
cdr3_nt: TGTGCCAGCAGCCAGTCTACAGGGTCTGTTAACATTCAGTACTTC
cdr3_aa: CASSQSTGSVNIQYF

v_call: TRBV28
j_call: TRBJ2-2
clone_size: NA
cdr3_length: 15
d_call: NA
cdr3_nt: TGTGCCAGCAGTCCGGGACTTCCGAACACCGGGGAGCTGTTTTTT
cdr3_aa: CASSPGLPNTGELFF

v_call: TRBV19
j_call: TRBJ2-1
clone_size: NA
cdr3_length: 14
d_call: NA
cdr3_nt: TGTGCCAGTAGTCCAGGCCTTTTTGGGAATGAGCAGTTCTTC
cdr3_aa: CASSPGLFGNEQFF

v_call: TRBV5-4
j_call: TRBJ2-2
clone_size: NA
cdr3_length: 15
d_call: NA
cdr3_nt: TGTGCCAGCAGTTCCCAGGGGTCCTACACCGGGGAGCTGTTTTTT
cdr3_aa: CASSSQGSYTGELFF

v_call: TRBV7-6
j_call: TRBJ2-7
clone_size: NA
cdr3_length: 14
d_call: TRBD1
cdr3_nt: TGTGCCAGCAGCCGCGGGACAGGGGCCTACGAGCAGTACTTC
cdr3_aa: CASSRGTGAYEQYF

v_call: TRBV9
j_call: TRBJ2-7
clone_size: NA
cdr3_length: 13
d_call: NA
cdr3_nt: TGTGCCAGCAGCGTCGAGGGGACTGGCGAGCAGTACTTC
cdr3_aa: CASSVEGTGEQYF

v_call: TRBV10-3
j_call: TRBJ2-1
clone_size: NA
cdr3_length: 11
d_call: NA
cdr3_nt: TGTGCCATCAGGCGGGGCGAAGAGCAGTTCTTC
cdr3_aa: CAIRRGEEQFF

v_call: TRBV18
j_call: TRBJ2-3
clone_size: NA
cdr3_length: 12
d_call: NA
cdr3_nt: TGTGCCAGCTCACGGGACTGGGATACGCAGTATTTT
cdr3_aa: CASSRDWDTQYF

v_call: TRBV11-3
j_call: TRBJ1-2
clone_size: few
cdr3_length: 15
d_call: TRBD1
cdr3_nt: TGTGCCAGCAGCCCAAGGACAGGGGGGGACTATGGCTACACCTTC
cdr3_aa: CASSPRTGGDYGYTF

v_call: TRBV11-3
j_call: TRBJ2-3
clone_size: few
cdr3_length: 16
d_call: TRBD2
cdr3_nt: TGTGCCAGCAGCAGAAGAGGGACTACTAGCACAGATACGCAGTATTTT
cdr3_aa: CASSRRGTTSTDTQYF

v_call: TRBV28
j_call: TRBJ1-1
clone_size: NA
cdr3_length: 13
d_call: NA
cdr3_nt: TGTGCCAGCAGTATGGACAGTAACACTGAAGCTTTCTTT
cdr3_aa: CASSMDSNTEAFF

v_call: TRBV2
j_call: TRBJ2-6
clone_size: NA
cdr3_length: 15
d_call: NA
cdr3_nt: TGTGCCAGCACGCTCGAGGGTAAAGGGGCCAACGTCCTGACTTTC
cdr3_aa: CASTLEGKGANVLTF

v_call: TRBV27
j_call: TRBJ2-1
clone_size: NA
cdr3_length: 21
d_call: TRBD2
cdr3_nt: TGTGCCAGCAGTTTTACTCATCAGGGATGGGGGACTAGCGGGAACTACAATGAGCAGTTCTTC
cdr3_aa: CASSFTHQGWGTSGNYNEQFF

v_call: TRBV28
j_call: TRBJ2-5
clone_size: NA
cdr3_length: 16
d_call: TRBD1
cdr3_nt: TGTGCCAGCAGTTTATGGGGACAGGGTGTATCAGAGACCCAGTACTTC
cdr3_aa: CASSLWGQGVSETQYF

v_call: TRBV6-5
j_call: TRBJ2-4
clone_size: few
cdr3_length: 13
d_call: NA
cdr3_nt: TGTGCCAGCACCATAGCTGCCAAAAACATTCAGTACTTC
cdr3_aa: CASTIAAKNIQYF

v_call: TRBV6-5
j_call: TRBJ1-3
clone_size: NA
cdr3_length: 14
d_call: NA
cdr3_nt: TGTGCCAGCAGTCCCGGGACACCACCAAGCACCATATATTTT
cdr3_aa: CASSPGTPPSTIYF

v_call: TRBV5-4
j_call: TRBJ2-1
clone_size: once
cdr3_length: 15
d_call: NA
cdr3_nt: TGTGCCAGCAGCGCAAGGTTGGGAGCCAACAATGAGCAGTTCTTC
cdr3_aa: CASSARLGANNEQFF

v_call: TRBV19
j_call: TRBJ2-3
clone_size: NA
cdr3_length: 15
d_call: NA
cdr3_nt: TGTGCCAGTAGTATCTCCTTGCAGGGTAGCGATACGCAGTATTTT
cdr3_aa: CASSISLQGSDTQYF

v_call: TRBV28
j_call: TRBJ1-2
clone_size: NA
cdr3_length: 13
d_call: NA
cdr3_nt: TGTGCCAGCATGTGGGCCCAGGAAAAAAGCTACACCTTC
cdr3_aa: CASMWAQEKSYTF

v_call: TRBV18
j_call: TRBJ1-1
clone_size: NA
cdr3_length: 15
d_call: NA
cdr3_nt: TGTGCCAGCTCGCCACGACCGACGGGGGACACTGAAGCTTTCTTT
cdr3_aa: CASSPRPTGDTEAFF

v_call: TRBV28
j_call: TRBJ2-3
clone_size: NA
cdr3_length: 14
d_call: TRBD2
cdr3_nt: TGTGCCAGCACTGTAGCGGGAGTTGCAGATACGCAGTATTTT
cdr3_aa: CASTVAGVADTQYF

v_call: TRBV6-6
j_call: TRBJ2-5
clone_size: NA
cdr3_length: 14
d_call: TRBD1
cdr3_nt: TGTGCCAGCAGCCAAGACAGGGCACAAGAGACCCAGTACTTC
cdr3_aa: CASSQDRAQETQYF

v_call: TRBV28
j_call: TRBJ2-1
clone_size: NA
cdr3_length: 15
d_call: TRBD2
cdr3_nt: TGTGCCAGCAGCTTACTAGCGGTCTCCTACAATGAGCAGTTCTTC
cdr3_aa: CASSLLAVSYNEQFF

v_call: TRBV7-9
j_call: TRBJ2-3
clone_size: few
cdr3_length: 14
d_call: NA
cdr3_nt: TGTGCCAGCGTGGCGAGGTTCAGCACAGATACGCAGTATTTT
cdr3_aa: CASVARFSTDTQYF